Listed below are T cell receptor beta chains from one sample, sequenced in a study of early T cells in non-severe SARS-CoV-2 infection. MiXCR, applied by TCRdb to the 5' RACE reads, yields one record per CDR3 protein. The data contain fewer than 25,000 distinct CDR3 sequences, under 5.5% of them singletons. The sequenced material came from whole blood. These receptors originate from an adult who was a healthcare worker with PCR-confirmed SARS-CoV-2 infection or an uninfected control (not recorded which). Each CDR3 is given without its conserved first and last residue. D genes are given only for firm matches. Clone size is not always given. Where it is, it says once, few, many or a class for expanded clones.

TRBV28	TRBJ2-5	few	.	ASSRPGLLES
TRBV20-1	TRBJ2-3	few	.	SASSTERRRGDTQY
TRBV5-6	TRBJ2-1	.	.	ASSSRQASGNEQF
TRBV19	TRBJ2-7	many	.	ASSIDHRINYEQY
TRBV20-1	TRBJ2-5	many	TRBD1	SAKDRGRRETQY
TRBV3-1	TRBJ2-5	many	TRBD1	ASSQTGGETQY
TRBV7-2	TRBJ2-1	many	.	ASSLRQGRVNEQF
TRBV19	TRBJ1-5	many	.	ASSRRTVEVLPQH
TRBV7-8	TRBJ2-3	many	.	ASSPRGPGGGTDTQY
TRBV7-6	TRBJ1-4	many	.	ASTYRGTNEKLF
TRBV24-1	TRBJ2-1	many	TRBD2	ATSLVAGVGDEQF
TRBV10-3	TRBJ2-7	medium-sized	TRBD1	AIKWDSSSYEQY
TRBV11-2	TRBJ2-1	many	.	ASSLIATSSYNEQF
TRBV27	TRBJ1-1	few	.	ASSLGDTEAF
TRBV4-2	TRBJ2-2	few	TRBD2	ASSQDTSGRPGELF
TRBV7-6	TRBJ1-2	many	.	ASSLSGPSYGYT
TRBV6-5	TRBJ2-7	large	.	ASSYLQLGYEQY
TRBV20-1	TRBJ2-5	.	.	SARLGGNQETQY
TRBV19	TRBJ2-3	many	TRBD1	ASSSGQGKDTQY
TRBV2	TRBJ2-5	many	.	ASSEGGETQY
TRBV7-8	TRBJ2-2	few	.	ASSSGWELF
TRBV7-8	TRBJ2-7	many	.	ASSSGEYEQY
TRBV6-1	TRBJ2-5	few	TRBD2	ASSRFSGSREETQY
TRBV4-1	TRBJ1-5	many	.	ASSQEDRNQPQH